Listed below are T cell receptor beta chains from one sample, sequenced in a study of blood T cells in healthy people across ages. TCRdb itself ran the 5' RACE reads through MiXCR, one entry per CDR3 protein. In the table there are 730,000 or so distinct CDR3 sequences, over 40% of which are singletons. Input material: blood. Source of these receptors: a man of 80 years or more in good health. CDR3s include the opening cysteine and the closing phenylalanine or tryptophan. Fields, in order: V gene, D gene, clone size, J gene, CDR3 DNA, CDR3 protein. A D gene is named only where the DNA matches it firmly. Only part of the rows carry a size: once, few, many, or a class if the clone is expanded.

>TRBV12-3/TRBV12-4|-|few|TRBJ1-5
TGTGCCAGCAGTTTAATAGGGTTTCCCAATCAGCCCCAGCATTTT
CASSLIGFPNQPQHF
>TRBV11-2|-|few|TRBJ2-5
TGTGCCAGCAGCTTAGGCGCAGGGTGGAAGACCCAGTACTTC
CASSLGAGWKTQYF
>TRBV20-1|TRBD2|many|TRBJ2-4
TGCAGTGCTAGAGTATGGACTAGCGGCGAAGACCTAGCCAAAAACATTCAGTACTTC
CSARVWTSGEDLAKNIQYF
>TRBV10-3|TRBD1|-|TRBJ2-7
TGTGCCATCAGGGCCTCGGGACAGGGGTACGAGCAGTACTTC
CAIRASGQGYEQYF
>TRBV5-8|-|-|TRBJ2-7
TGTGCCAGCAGCTTGGGGGCGGACCTAAACGAGCAGTACTTC
CASSLGADLNEQYF
>TRBV4-2|-|-|TRBJ2-3
TGTGCCAGCAGCCAAGATGAGATGGCGCGTGATACGCAGTATTTT
CASSQDEMARDTQYF
>TRBV5-1|-|few|TRBJ2-1
TGCGCCAGCAGCCCAGGGGACAGGGTAGGGCTAGCGGGAGTGCGCAATGAGCAGTTCTTC
CASSPGDRVGLAGVRNEQFF
>TRBV6-2/TRBV6-3|TRBD1|many|TRBJ2-6
TGTGCCAGCAAAGAAGAACGGGACAGGCCTCTCTCTGGGGCCAACGTCCTGACTTTC
CASKEERDRPLSGANVLTF
>TRBV18|TRBD2|-|TRBJ2-7
TGTGCCAGCTCAACGCGGACTAGCGGGCGTCCAGACGAGCAGTACTTC
CASSTRTSGRPDEQYF
>TRBV3-1|TRBD2|-|TRBJ2-1
TGTGCCAGCAGCCAAATGACTAGCGGGGGTAATGAGCAGTTCTTC
CASSQMTSGGNEQFF
>TRBV11-2|-|-|TRBJ2-3
TGTGCCAGCAGCTCGCCCCCCTCCACTCAAACGCAGTATTTT
CASSSPPSTQTQYF
>TRBV12-3/TRBV12-4|-|few|TRBJ2-1
TGTGCCAGCAGTGCTCTAGAGCTTCGACGTGAGCAGTTCTTC
CASSALELRREQFF
>TRBV12-3/TRBV12-4|TRBD1|-|TRBJ2-3
TGTGCCAGCACCTCGCAGGGGGATCCTTTAAATACGCAGTATTTT
CASTSQGDPLNTQYF
>TRBV27|-|few|TRBJ2-7
TGTGCCAGCAGTAACTACCCGCGAGGCTACGAGCAGTACTTC
CASSNYPRGYEQYF
>TRBV9|TRBD1|-|TRBJ2-7
TGTGCCAGCAGCGGCGGGACAGGGGTTTCCGAGCAGTACTTC
CASSGGTGVSEQYF
>TRBV4-3|-|many|TRBJ2-7
TGCGCCAGCAGCCAAGCTGTTGGTACAGGCTCCTACGAGCAGTACTTC
CASSQAVGTGSYEQYF
>TRBV5-1|TRBD1|-|TRBJ1-2
TGCGCCAGCAGCACCCGGGACAGGGGGACAAGCTATGGCTACACCTTC
CASSTRDRGTSYGYTF
>TRBV28|-|-|TRBJ2-7
TGTGCCAGCAGTTTAACGAGGCCTCCCTCCTACAATGAGCAGTACTTC
CASSLTRPPSYNEQYF
>TRBV6-5|TRBD1|-|TRBJ2-2
TGTGCCAGCAGTTATGAGGGGGCAGGCACCGGGGAGCTGTTTTTT
CASSYEGAGTGELFF
>TRBV20-1|-|-|TRBJ2-7
TGCAGTGCTACCCTCGAGGCGGCCGCGCAGTACTTC
CSATLEAAAQYF
>TRBV7-8|-|-|TRBJ2-3
TGTGCCAGCAGCTTAGGTCCAGGGTGGGAAACAGATACGCAGTATTTT
CASSLGPGWETDTQYF
>TRBV20-1|TRBD1|many|TRBJ2-5
TGCAGTGCTGTTCGGGACAGGGGATTCCAAGAGACCCAGTACTTC
CSAVRDRGFQETQYF
>TRBV9|-|-|TRBJ2-1
TGTGCCAGCAGCGTAGGGGGGCATGGTTACAATGAGCAGTTCTTC
CASSVGGHGYNEQFF
>TRBV7-2|-|-|TRBJ2-3
TGTGCCAGCAGCTCCCGAGTGGGGGGGCTGGGAGATACGCAGTATTTT
CASSSRVGGLGDTQYF
>TRBV14|-|few|TRBJ2-3
TGTGCCAGCAGCCAGGTGGCAGATACGCAGTATTTT
CASSQVADTQYF
>TRBV28|-|few|TRBJ2-7
TGTGCCAGCGGCGGAGGGATCCACGAGCAGTACTTC
CASGGGIHEQYF
>TRBV7-9|-|-|TRBJ2-5
TGTGCCAGCAGCTTACGGGTCAACCAAGAGACCCAGTACTTC
CASSLRVNQETQYF
>TRBV10-1|TRBD1|-|TRBJ2-3
TGCGCCAGCACCCTGGACCGGGACAGCTTCACAGATACGCAGTATTTT
CASTLDRDSFTDTQYF
>TRBV29-1|-|few|TRBJ2-7
TGCAGCGTACCAAGGGGCGGCTCCGGCTACGAGCAGTACTTC
CSVPRGGSGYEQYF
>TRBV5-5|-|few|TRBJ2-1
TGTGCCAGCAGCCCACCATCGACAGGCCGCAATGAGCAGTTCTTC
CASSPPSTGRNEQFF
>TRBV15|-|-|TRBJ2-4
TGTGCCACCAGCTTACCGACGGGACGGCTGATCCAGTACTTC
CATSLPTGRLIQYF
>TRBV6-6|TRBD2|-|TRBJ2-7
TGTGCCAGCAGTGTGAATCAGCGGGACTGGGCGTGGGAGCAGTACTTC
CASSVNQRDWAWEQYF
>TRBV3-1|-|few|TRBJ1-2
TGTGCCAGCAGCCAACAACGGGGGCTGCGTGGCTACACCTTC
CASSQQRGLRGYTF
>TRBV20-1|-|-|TRBJ2-2
TGCAGTGCTGACGGCGCGGGAATTGGCGGGGAGCTGTTTTTT
CSADGAGIGGELFF
>TRBV4-3|-|few|TRBJ1-4
TGCGCCAGCAGCCTCGCGGACCTGGGGCTTAATGAAAAACTGTTTTTT
CASSLADLGLNEKLFF
>TRBV6-1|TRBD1|few|TRBJ2-7
TGTGCCAGCAGTGAAAATAGGGGGCCCTACGAGCAGTACTTC
CASSENRGPYEQYF
>TRBV11-2|TRBD1|-|TRBJ2-1
TGTGCCAGCACCCAGGGGGCTGCGAATGAGCAGTTCTTC
CASTQGAANEQFF
>TRBV11-1|TRBD2|-|TRBJ2-3
TGTGCCAGCAGCTTGACTAGCGGGAGTCCAGATACGCAGTATTTT
CASSLTSGSPDTQYF
>TRBV20-1|TRBD1|few|TRBJ2-3
TGCAGTGCCCTGGGGACAGGGGGCTCGGTAGATACGCAGTATTTT
CSALGTGGSVDTQYF
>TRBV28|TRBD2|-|TRBJ2-3
TGTGCCAGCACCTTCGGGGGGTACCGGAGTGATACGCAGTATTTT
CASTFGGYRSDTQYF